The 6 T cell receptor beta chains below come from one sample, sequenced in a study of blood T cell repertoires in COVID-19. Only in-frame clones appear in the TCRdb table, and some are missing; sequencing was by immunoSEQ multiplex PCR. In the table there are fewer than 250,000 clones, 80% to 90% of which are singletons. The sequencing sample was made of peripheral blood. The receptors originated from a man aged 50-60 years with COVID-19, enrolled during active disease.

This chain links TRBV27 with TRBJ2-7; a weak D match, TRBD2 (6 bases). This CDR3 contains 14 residues. Germline assignment: CDR1 MNHEY and CDR2 SMNVEV (reference sequence). V lost 5 bases and J 1 base, leaving 12 bases between the germline ends. CDR3 region: CASSHRDLSYEQYF. In DNA form, the CDR3 reads TGTGCCAGCAGTCACCGGGACTTGTCCTACGAGCAGTACTTC.

The DNA for the CDR3 is TGTGCCAGCAGCTCGCAGGGGGACACTGAAGCTTTCTTT. Translation: CASSSQGDTEAFF. The chain links TRBV11-1 to TRBJ1-1; 7 bases are shared with TRBD1. The germline gives CDR1 SGHAT, CDR2 FQDESV (reference sequence). With 4 bases clipped from V and 3 bases from J, the junction kept 2 bases outside the gene matches. The CDR3 contains 13 residues.

This sequence joins TRBV9 and TRBJ1-4; 9 bases are shared with TRBD1. Per germline, CDR1 SGDLS and CDR2 YYNGEE. The CDR3 runs 18 residues. V lost 0 bases, J lost 6 bases, and 12 bases stayed unmatched. Here the CDR3 DNA reads TGTGCCAGCAGCGTAGGAGGACAGGGGAGGAGCGGGGATGAAAAACTGTTTTTT. Translating it yields CASSVGGQGRSGDEKLFF.

This clone was seen a single time. The gene calls are TRBV7-2 and TRBJ2-1, with 8 nucleotides matching TRBD2. CDR1 and CDR2 from the germline V gene are SGHTA and FQGNSA. With 1 base clipped from V and 3 bases from J, the junction kept 5 bases outside the gene matches. The CDR3 totals 16 residues. The CDR3 DNA sequence: TGTGCCAGCAGCTTAGGCACTAGCGGAGGCTACAATGAGCAGTTCTTC. As protein: CASSLGTSGGYNEQFF.

This chain connects TRBV2 to TRBJ2-5; a weak D match, TRBD2 (6 bases). Between the trimmed V and J ends, which lost 8 bases and 5 bases, there was a span of 9 bases. Looked up from germline, CDR1 is SNHLY and CDR2 is FYNNEI. This CDR3 is 11 amino acids long. This chain's CDR3 is CASSGAETQYF. In DNA, the CDR3 is TGTGCCAGCTCGGGAGCGGAGACCCAGTACTTC.

This clone was counted a single time. The chain uses TRBV5-1 and TRBJ1-2; 7 nucleotides line up with TRBD1. The trim removed 1 base at V and 0 bases at J, leaving 6 bases unmatched. The CDR3 is 16 residues long. CDR1 and CDR2 from the germline V gene are SGHRS and YFSETQ. CDR3 nucleotides: TGCGCCAGCAGCTTGTCACAGGGGCAAGCTAACTATGGCTACACCTTC. Translated, it gives CASSLSQGQANYGYTF.